This T cell receptor beta chain originates from a study of Graves' ophthalmopathy and Graves' hyperthyroidism. The CDR3 contains 14 residues. The germline V gene has CDR1 SQVTM and CDR2 ANQGSEA. With 5 bases removed from V and 2 bases from J, the gap between germline ends came to 16 bases. Amplified TCR beta CDR3 regions were obtained using RNA transcripts as template. RT-PCR was first run with HTBI primers, then multiplex PCR in a second round. Each CDR3 protein is one row after TCRdb ran MiXCR on the multiplex PCR reads. The table includes around 1,200,000 distinct CDR3 sequences, about two fifths detected once. The table lists this clonotype with a few counts.

The clonotype was recovered from an adult man with Graves' hyperthyroidism. Sequencing was carried out using peripheral blood or thyroid tissue (not recorded which). The V gene is TRBV29-1, the J gene TRBJ2-7, with D possibly being TRBD1 or TRBD2 (5 bases each). CDR3 in amino acids: CSVRDGRAPYEQYF. CDR3 nucleotide sequence: TGCAGCGTTAGGGACGGAAGGGCTCCCTACGAGCAGTACTTC.